This T cell receptor beta chain was sequenced for a study of T cell repertoires in cytomegalovirus infection. Study-wide context: Selected CMV epitopes included recently identified HLA-C-restricted ones as well as well-studied HLA-B-restricted ones. Through public TCR beta signatures, both CMV infection and matching HLA type were indicated. Study-wide results and limits: The study found HLA-C-restricted CMV-specific TCR beta clonotypes dominating the ex vivo response. The cumulative frequency of public TCR beta families distinguished individuals who carried CMV together with the relevant HLA.

TCRdb called the reads again in MiXCR, with one record for every CDR3 protein. The table has about 920,000 distinct CDR3 sequences, about a third seen once. The V end lost 6 bases, the J end lost 0 bases, and 12 bases lay between the germline ends. The CDR3 loop spans 15 amino acids. Germline V gives CDR1 SEHNR, CDR2 FQNEAQ (reference sequence). In the case of this clonotype: Its antigen remains unknown.

Sequences were derived from cultured CD8+ T cells from PBMCs, sampled from culture after CMV antigen stimulation. This TCR came from a human donor in good health (CMV status not recorded). Some clones in this sample may be carry-over from other donors' samples. The V call is TRBV7-9, the J call TRBJ1-3; D remains unclear. CDR3 residues: CASSSGGRSGNTIYF. The CDR3 DNA follows: TGTGCCAGCAGTTCCGGCGGACGCTCTGGAAACACCATATATTTT.